This TCR beta chain was recorded in a study of blood T cell repertoires in COVID-19. Measured with immunoSEQ multiplex PCR; TCRdb has only the in-frame clones, and not every one. Among about 220,000 clones, 82% were seen once, and the ten largest hold less than 4%. The sample was peripheral blood. This clonotype was obtained from a woman older than 75 with acute or convalescent COVID-19.

The CDR3 loop reads CASSGGQGQSGANVLTF. The CDR3, as DNA: TGTGCCAGCAGTGGTGGACAGGGGCAGTCTGGGGCCAACGTCCTGACTTTC. The chain combines TRBV25-1 with TRBJ2-6; 9 bases fit TRBD1. Germline V lookup: CDR1 MGHDK, CDR2 SYGVNS. The CDR3 length is 17 residues. The junction had 5 bases not matched to a gene; V was cut back by 4 bases and J by 1 base.